What follows describes a single T cell receptor beta chain. The CDR3 totals 14 residues. J lost 2 bases, V lost 4 bases, and 5 bases had no gene match. The germline V gene has CDR1 MNHEY and CDR2 SMNVEV (reference sequence). This entry belongs to a study of T cell responses to AZD1222 COVID-19 vaccine. Data came from immunoSEQ multiplex PCR; TCRdb stores just in-frame clones and leaves some out. The table shows fewer than 250,000 clones, with approximately 92% occurring only once. The chain uses TRBV27 and TRBJ2-7; the match to TRBD1 covers 7 bases. This sequence originates from an adult in good health. The starting material was peripheral blood, obtained on day 0 of AZD1222 vaccination. The DNA of the CDR3 is TGTGCCAGCAGTTGGAAGACAGGGACCTACGAGCAGTACTTC. Translating it yields CASSWKTGTYEQYF.